This section outlines one T cell receptor (beta chain) sequence together with its context. The CDR3 is 15 amino acids. Trimming cost V 3 bases and J 4 bases, with 14 bases left between them. Germline assignment: CDR1 SGHAT and CDR2 FQNNGV. This record comes from a study of CD8+CD57+ T cells in acquired aplastic anemia. CDR3 and TCR beta VDJ profiling relied on genomic DNA as the template. From the reads, TCRdb called clonotypes with MiXCR, one entry per CDR3 protein. Of around 430,000 distinct CDR3 sequences in the sample, around 32% are singletons; the top ten hold about 0.8%. Sequencing involved patients with CD8+CD57+ cell expansion previously shown by flow cytometry.

The TCR comes from a human donor with aplastic anemia. Sequencing used sorted CD4+, CD8+, or CD8+CD57+ T cells (not recorded which) from PBMCs. The genes are TRBV11-2 and TRBJ2-3; D possibly matches TRBD1 or TRBD2 (5 bases each). CDR3 sequence: CASSFTGTEADTQYF. In nucleotides, the CDR3 is TGTGCCAGCAGCTTCACCGGGACCGAGGCAGATACGCAGTATTTT.